The text below deals with one T cell receptor (beta chain). Germline CDR1 is SGHAT and CDR2 is FQNNGV. Trimming removed 5 bases from V and 9 bases from J, with 17 bases in between. The CDR3 length is 14 residues. As every portion of the isolated RNA was reverse transcribed, the sequencing read expressed TCRB transcripts. Only in-frame clones appear in the TCRdb table, and some are missing; sequencing was by immunoSEQ multiplex PCR. The data show hundreds of thousands of clones, with over 8.5% seen just once and 0.03% to 0.04% held by the top ten. This sample stems from a study of beta chain features in type 1 diabetes. Study-level information: All samples yielded some 110 million examined sorted cells.

This TCR was sampled from a young woman in good health. The rearrangement joins TRBV11-2 to TRBJ2-4; tentative D call: TRBD2 (7 bases). Specimen: naive CD4+ T cells from blood. Here the CDR3 reads CASSLGGRGGIQYF. In DNA, the CDR3 is TGTGCCAGCAGCCTGGGGGGGCGCGGGGGCATTCAGTACTTC.